This note documents a single TCR beta chain sequence. Its target is unknown. These data originate in a study of cytomegalovirus exposure and HLA in healthy donors. Study summary: In a later analysis, it was reported that the approximately 110 validation repertoires had been produced on the same platform as the 670 or so repertoires belonging to the first cohort.

Whole-study findings and limits: Researchers counted 150 to 200 TCR beta chains as cytomegalovirus-associated. Many donors carried some public TCRs, although rarity characterized most TCR sequences.

The donors were in the roughly 130-subject validation cohort, distinct from the approximately 610-subject first cohort. Per germline, CDR1 MDHEN and CDR2 SYDVKM. V trimming: 7 bases; J trimming: 3 bases; junction bases outside the gene matches: 8. The CDR3 covers 14 residues. Libraries were prepared by immunoSEQ multiplex PCR; TCRdb keeps only in-frame clonotypes and omits some of them. The table includes approximately 300,000 clones, about nine tenths detected once. The J gene is TRBJ2-7, the V gene TRBV28; 8 nucleotides agree with TRBD1. The sequence derives from a woman aged 18-35 years in good health and CMV-seronegative. Specimen: PBMCs. The CDR3 region is CASISETGVYEQYF. DNA of the CDR3: TGTGCCAGCATCTCCGAGACAGGGGTCTACGAGCAGTACTTC.